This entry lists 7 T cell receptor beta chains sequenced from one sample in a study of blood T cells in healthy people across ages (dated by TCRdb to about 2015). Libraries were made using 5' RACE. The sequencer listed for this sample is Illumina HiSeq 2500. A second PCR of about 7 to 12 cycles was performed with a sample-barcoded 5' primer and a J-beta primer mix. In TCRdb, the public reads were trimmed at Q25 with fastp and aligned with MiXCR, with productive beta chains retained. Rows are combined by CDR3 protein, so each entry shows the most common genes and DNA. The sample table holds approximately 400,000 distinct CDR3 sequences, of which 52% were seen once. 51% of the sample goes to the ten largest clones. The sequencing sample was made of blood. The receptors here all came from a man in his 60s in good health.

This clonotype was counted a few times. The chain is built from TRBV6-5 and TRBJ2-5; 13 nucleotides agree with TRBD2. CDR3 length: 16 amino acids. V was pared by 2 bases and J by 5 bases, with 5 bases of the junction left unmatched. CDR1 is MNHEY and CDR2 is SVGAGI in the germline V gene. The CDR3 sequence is CASSYGLAGVRETQYF. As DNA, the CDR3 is TGTGCCAGCAGTTACGGACTAGCGGGAGTTAGGGAGACCCAGTACTTC.

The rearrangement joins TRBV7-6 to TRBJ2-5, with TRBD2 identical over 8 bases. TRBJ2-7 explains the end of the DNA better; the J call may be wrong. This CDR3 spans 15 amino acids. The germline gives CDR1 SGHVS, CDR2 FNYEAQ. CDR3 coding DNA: TGTGCCAGCAGCCGGGACGGGACTAGAACCGGCGAGCAGTACTTC. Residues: CASSRDGTRTGEQYF.

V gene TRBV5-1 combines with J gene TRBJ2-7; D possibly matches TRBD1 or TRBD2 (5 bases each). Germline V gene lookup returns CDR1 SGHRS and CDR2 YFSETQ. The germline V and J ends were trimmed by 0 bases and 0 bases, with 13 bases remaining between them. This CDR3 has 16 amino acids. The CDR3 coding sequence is TGCGCCAGCAGCTTGGGGGGGATCCAGAGCTCCTACGAGCAGTACTTC. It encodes CASSLGGIQSSYEQYF.

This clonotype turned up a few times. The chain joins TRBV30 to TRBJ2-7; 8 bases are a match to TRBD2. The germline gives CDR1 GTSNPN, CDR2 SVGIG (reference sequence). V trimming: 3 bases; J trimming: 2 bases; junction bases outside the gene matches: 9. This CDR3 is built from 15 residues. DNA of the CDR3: TGTGCCTGGAGGGACGTTGGGACTAGGGCCTACGAGCAGTACTTC. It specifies CAWRDVGTRAYEQYF.

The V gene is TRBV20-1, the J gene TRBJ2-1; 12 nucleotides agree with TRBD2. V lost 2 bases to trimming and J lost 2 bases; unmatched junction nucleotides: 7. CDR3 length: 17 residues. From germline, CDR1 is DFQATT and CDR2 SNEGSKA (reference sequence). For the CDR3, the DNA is TGCAGTGCTAGATCTCGGACTAGCGGGAAACCCTACAATGAGCAGTTCTTC. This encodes CSARSRTSGKPYNEQFF.

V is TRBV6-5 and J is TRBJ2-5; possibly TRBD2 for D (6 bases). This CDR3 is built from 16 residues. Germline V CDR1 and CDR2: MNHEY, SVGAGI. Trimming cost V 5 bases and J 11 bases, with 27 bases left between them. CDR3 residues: CASSRGTLGRGNEQYF. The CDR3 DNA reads TGTGCCAGCAGTCGGGGGACTCTCGGAAGGGGCAATGAGCAGTACTTC.

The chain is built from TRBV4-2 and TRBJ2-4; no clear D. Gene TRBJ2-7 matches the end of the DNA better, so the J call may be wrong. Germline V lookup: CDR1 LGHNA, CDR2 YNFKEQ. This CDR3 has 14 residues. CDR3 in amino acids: CASSQDRLTGEQYF. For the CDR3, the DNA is TGTGCCAGCAGCCAAGATCGACTGACCGGCGAGCAGTACTTC.